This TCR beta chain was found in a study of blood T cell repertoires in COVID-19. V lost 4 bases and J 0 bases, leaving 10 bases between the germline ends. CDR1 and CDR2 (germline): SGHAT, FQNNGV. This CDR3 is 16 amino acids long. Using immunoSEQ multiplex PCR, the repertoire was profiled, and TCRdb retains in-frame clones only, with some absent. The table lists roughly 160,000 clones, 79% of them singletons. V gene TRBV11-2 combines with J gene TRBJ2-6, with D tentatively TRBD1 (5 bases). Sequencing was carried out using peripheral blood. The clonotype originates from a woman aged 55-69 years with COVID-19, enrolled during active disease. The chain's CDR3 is CASSWPGFSGANVLTF. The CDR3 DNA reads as TGTGCCAGCAGCTGGCCAGGGTTCTCTGGGGCCAACGTCCTGACTTTC. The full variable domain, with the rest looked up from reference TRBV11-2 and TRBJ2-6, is EAGVAQSPRYKIIEKRQSVAFWCNPISGHATLYWYQQILGQGPKLLIQFQNNGVVDDSQLPKDRFSAERLKGVDSTLKIQPAKLEDSAVYLCASSWPGFSGANVLTFGAGSRLTVL.